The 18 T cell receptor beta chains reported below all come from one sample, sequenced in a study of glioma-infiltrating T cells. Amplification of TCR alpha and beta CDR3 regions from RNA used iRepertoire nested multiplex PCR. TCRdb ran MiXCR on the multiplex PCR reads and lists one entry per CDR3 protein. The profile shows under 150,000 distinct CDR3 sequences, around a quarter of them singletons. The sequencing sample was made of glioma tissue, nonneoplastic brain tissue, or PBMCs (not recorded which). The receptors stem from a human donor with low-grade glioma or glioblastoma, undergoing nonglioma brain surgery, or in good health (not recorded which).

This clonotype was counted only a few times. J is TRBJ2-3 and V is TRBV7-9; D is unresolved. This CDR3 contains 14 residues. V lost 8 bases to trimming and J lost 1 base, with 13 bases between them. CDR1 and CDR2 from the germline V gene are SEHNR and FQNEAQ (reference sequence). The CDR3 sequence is CASPSLEGTDTQYF. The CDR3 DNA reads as TGTGCCAGCCCCTCGCTTGAGGGCACAGATACGCAGTATTTT.

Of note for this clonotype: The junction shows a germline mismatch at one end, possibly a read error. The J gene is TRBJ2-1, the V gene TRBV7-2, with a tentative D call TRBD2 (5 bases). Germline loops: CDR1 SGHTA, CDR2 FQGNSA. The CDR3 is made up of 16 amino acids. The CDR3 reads CASSFNLAGSYNEQLF. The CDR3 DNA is TGTGCCAGCAGCTTCAATCTAGCAGGATCCTACAATGAGCAGCTCTTC.

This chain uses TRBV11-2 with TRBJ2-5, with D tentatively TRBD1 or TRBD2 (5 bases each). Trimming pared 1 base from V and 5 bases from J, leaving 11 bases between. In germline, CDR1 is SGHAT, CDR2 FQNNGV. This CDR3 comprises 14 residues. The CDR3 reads CASSLAGPGETQYF. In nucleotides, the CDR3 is TGTGCCAGCAGCTTAGCGGGGCCCGGGGAGACCCAGTACTTC.

The CDR3 is CASSLSGTEKGTQYF. CDR3 DNA: TGCGCCAGCAGCCTATCCGGGACGGAAAAAGGGACCCAGTACTTC. The chain recombines TRBV4-1 with TRBJ2-5, with D perhaps matching TRBD1 or TRBD2 (5 bases each). The V gene's germline CDR1 is MGHRA and CDR2 YSYEKL. V was shortened by 4 bases and J by 7 bases, with 19 bases between the two germline ends. The CDR3 has 15 amino acids.

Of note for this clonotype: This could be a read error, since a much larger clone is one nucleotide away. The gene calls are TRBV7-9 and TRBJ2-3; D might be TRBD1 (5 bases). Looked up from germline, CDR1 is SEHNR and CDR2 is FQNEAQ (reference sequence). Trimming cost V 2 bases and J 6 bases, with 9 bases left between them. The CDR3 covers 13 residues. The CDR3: CASSLPGPDTQYF. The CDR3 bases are TGTGCCAGCAGCTTACCAGGGCCGGATACGCAGTATTTT.

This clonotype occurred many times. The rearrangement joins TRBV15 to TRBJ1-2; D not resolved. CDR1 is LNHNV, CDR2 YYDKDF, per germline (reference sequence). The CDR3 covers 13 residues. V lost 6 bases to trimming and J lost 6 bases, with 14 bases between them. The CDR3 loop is CATRTIRGNGYTF. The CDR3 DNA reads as TGTGCCACCAGAACGATCCGCGGGAATGGCTACACCTTC.

CDR3 coding DNA: TGTGCCAGTTCTGAGGGCGGAGGGAACACTGAAGCTTTCTTT. This codes for CASSEGGGNTEAFF. The chain couples TRBV18 to TRBJ1-1; D call uncertain. The germline V gene has CDR1 KGHSH and CDR2 LQKENI. The CDR3 loop spans 14 amino acids. Trimming took off 9 bases at V and 1 base at J, with 15 bases between the two ends.

DNA for the CDR3: TGTGCCAGCATCCGGGCGGGCACAGATACGCAGTATTTT. Its protein is CASIRAGTDTQYF. V gene TRBV3-1 combines with J gene TRBJ2-3; D not resolved. CDR1 is LGHDT, CDR2 YNNKEL, per germline (reference sequence). V was trimmed by 7 bases and J by 1 base, leaving 9 bases between them. The CDR3 spans 13 residues.

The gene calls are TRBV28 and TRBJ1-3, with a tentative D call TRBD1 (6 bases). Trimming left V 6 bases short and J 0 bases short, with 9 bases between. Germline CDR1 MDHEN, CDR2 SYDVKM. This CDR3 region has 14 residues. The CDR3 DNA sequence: TGTGCCAGCAGCAAACAGGGCTCTGGAAACACCATATATTTT. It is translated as CASSKQGSGNTIYF.

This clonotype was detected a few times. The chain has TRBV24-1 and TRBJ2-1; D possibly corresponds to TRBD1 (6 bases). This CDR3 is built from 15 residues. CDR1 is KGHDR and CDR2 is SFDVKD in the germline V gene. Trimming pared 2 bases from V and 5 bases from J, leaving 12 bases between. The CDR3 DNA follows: TGTGCCACCAGTGATTGGCAGGGGCGAAACAATGAGCAGTTCTTC. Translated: CATSDWQGRNNEQFF.

DNA for the CDR3: TGTGCCAGCAGCTTGGTATCCGGGTCCACAGATACGCAGTATTTT. Protein sequence: CASSLVSGSTDTQYF. The chain has TRBV7-8 and TRBJ2-3; no reliable D call. Germline CDR1 SGHVS, CDR2 FQNEAQ. This CDR3 comprises 15 residues. The V end lost 3 bases, the J end lost 2 bases, and 12 bases lay between the germline ends.

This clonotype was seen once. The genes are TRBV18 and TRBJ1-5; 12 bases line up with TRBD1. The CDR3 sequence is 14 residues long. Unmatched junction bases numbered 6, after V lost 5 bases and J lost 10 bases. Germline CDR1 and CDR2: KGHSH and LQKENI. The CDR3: CASSTGQGATPQHF. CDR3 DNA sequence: TGTGCCAGCTCAACGGGACAGGGGGCGACCCCCCAGCATTTT.

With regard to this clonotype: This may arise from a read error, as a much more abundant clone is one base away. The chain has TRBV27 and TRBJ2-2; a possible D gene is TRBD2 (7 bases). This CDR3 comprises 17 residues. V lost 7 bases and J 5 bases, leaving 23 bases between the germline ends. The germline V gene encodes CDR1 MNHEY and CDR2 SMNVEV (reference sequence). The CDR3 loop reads CASTAWLVGGHTGELFF. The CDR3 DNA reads TGTGCCAGCACCGCTTGGCTAGTGGGGGGGCATACCGGGGAGCTGTTTTTT.

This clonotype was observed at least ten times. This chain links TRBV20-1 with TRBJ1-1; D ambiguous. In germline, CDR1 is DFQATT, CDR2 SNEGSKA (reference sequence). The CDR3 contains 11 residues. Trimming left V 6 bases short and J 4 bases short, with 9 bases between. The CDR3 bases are TGCAGTGCCGTCCTTTCCACTGAAGCTTTCTTT. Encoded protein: CSAVLSTEAFF.

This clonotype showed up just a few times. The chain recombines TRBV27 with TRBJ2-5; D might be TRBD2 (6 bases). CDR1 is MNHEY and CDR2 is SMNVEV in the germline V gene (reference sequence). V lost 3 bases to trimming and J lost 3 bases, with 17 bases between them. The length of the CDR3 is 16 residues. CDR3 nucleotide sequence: TGTGCCAGCAGTTTCTCGTCCACTAGCATAGAAGAGACCCAGTACTTC. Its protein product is CASSFSSTSIEETQYF.

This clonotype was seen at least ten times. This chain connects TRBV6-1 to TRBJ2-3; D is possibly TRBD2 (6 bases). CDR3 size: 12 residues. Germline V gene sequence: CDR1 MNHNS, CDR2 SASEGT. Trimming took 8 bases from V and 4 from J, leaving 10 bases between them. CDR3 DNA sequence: TGTGCCAGCGGGCGGGGCGCAGATACGCAGTATTTT. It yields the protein CASGRGADTQYF.

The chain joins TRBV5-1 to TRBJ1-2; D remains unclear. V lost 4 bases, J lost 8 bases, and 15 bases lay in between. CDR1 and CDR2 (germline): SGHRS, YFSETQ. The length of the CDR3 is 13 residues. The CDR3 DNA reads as TGCGCCAGCAGCAAGAGCGGGGAGGTAGGCTACACCTTC. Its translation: CASSKSGEVGYTF.

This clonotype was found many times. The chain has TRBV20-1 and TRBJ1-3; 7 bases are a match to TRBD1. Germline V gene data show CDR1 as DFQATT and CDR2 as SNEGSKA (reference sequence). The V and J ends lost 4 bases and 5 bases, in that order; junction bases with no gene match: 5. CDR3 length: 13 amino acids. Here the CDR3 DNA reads TGCAGTGCTAAAGCGGGACAGCGAAACACCATATATTTT. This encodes CSAKAGQRNTIYF.